Following are 17 T cell receptor beta chains from one sample sequenced in a study of cytomegalovirus exposure and HLA in healthy donors listed by TCRdb under 2017. The library was generated by the immunoSEQ multiplex PCR assay. The multiplex PCR relied on a mix of 60 forward primers for TCR Vbeta segments and 13 reverse primers for TCR Jbeta segments. TCRdb provides this immuneACCESS table in a form limited to in-frame rearrangements. Some clones are lacking; in checked studies, under half of them reflect an unresolved V gene, and why the rest are absent is not known. The table for this sample lists 55,000 to 65,000 clones; approximately 83% of them were counted only once. Roughly 10% of the sample belongs to the ten largest clones. Sequencing was carried out using PBMCs. The receptors here all came from a female donor in good health and CMV-seronegative.

The chain has TRBV7-3 and TRBJ2-2; 9 bases agree with TRBD2. CDR3 length: 16 amino acids. The germline V gene has CDR1 SGHTA and CDR2 FQGTGA. V shed 0 bases, J shed 6 bases, and the junction held 5 bases outside the gene matches. The CDR3 region has the DNA TGTGCCAGCAGCTTAACCCCTCTAGCGGGGTCCGGGGAGCTGTTTTTT. This translates into CASSLTPLAGSGELFF.

CDR3 sequence: CASSSPTGGGIEQYF. The CDR3 DNA follows: TGTGCCAGCAGTTCTCCGACAGGGGGGGGGATTGAGCAGTACTTC. This chain joins TRBV28 and TRBJ2-7, with 9 bases lining up with TRBD1. This CDR3 comprises 15 residues. V lost 4 bases and J lost 7; bases outside the gene matches: 11. Germline V gene data show CDR1 as MDHEN and CDR2 as SYDVKM. Supplemented by reference TRBV28 and TRBJ2-7, the full variable domain reads DVKVTQSSRYLVKRTGEKVFLECVQDMDHENMFWYRQDPGLGLRLIYFSYDVKMKEKGDIPEGYSVSREKKERFSLILESASTNQTSMYLCASSSPTGGGIEQYFGPGTRLTVT.

The table lists this clone with a count of one. J is TRBJ2-7 and V is TRBV7-2; 7 bases map to TRBD1. CDR1 is SGHTA, CDR2 FQGNSA, per germline. The CDR3 has 14 residues. The junction had 6 bases not matched to a gene; V was cut back by 5 bases and J by 2 bases. CDR3 coding DNA: TGTGCCAGCAGCCAGAGGACAGGAGCCTACGAGCAGTACTTC. It codes for CASSQRTGAYEQYF.

The V call is TRBV6-1, the J call TRBJ2-4; weak D call: TRBD1 (6 bases). Trimming removed 3 bases from V and 1 base from J, with 7 bases in between. The CDR3 is made up of 14 amino acids. Germline V gene data show CDR1 as MNHNS and CDR2 as SASEGT. The CDR3 coding sequence is TGTGCCAGCAGTGAGCAGGGGGCCAAAAACATTCAGTACTTC. Translated, it gives CASSEQGAKNIQYF.

V and J are TRBV5-1 and TRBJ1-3; D possibly corresponds to TRBD1 (6 bases). The CDR3 sequence is 15 residues long. V dropped 5 bases and J dropped 0 bases, with 12 bases sitting between them. Germline loops: CDR1 SGHRS, CDR2 YFSETQ. The CDR3: CASRYDRSSGNTIYF. CDR3 DNA sequence: TGCGCCAGCAGGTATGACAGGAGCTCTGGAAACACCATATATTTT.

This rearrangement joins TRBV7-3 to TRBJ1-6; TRBD1 might be the D (6 bases). The ends were cut back, 0 bases at V and 7 bases at J, with 13 bases in the middle. CDR1 is SGHTA and CDR2 is FQGTGA in the germline V gene. This CDR3 is built from 16 residues. CDR3 DNA: TGTGCCAGCAGCTTAACCGGGACACGGGCCAATTCACCCCTCCACTTT. Encoded protein: CASSLTGTRANSPLHF. The entire variable domain, with the rest obtained from reference TRBV7-3 and TRBJ1-6, is as follows: GAGVSQTPSNKVTEKGKYVELRCDPISGHTALYWYRQSLGQGPEFLIYFQGTGAADDSGLPNDRFFAVRPEGSVSTLKIQRTERGDSAVYLCASSLTGTRANSPLHFGNGTRLTVT.

This sequence joins TRBV25-1 and TRBJ1-2, with 8 bases matching TRBD1. After removal of 2 bases from V and 3 bases from J, the junction contained 8 bases not matched to a gene. Germline V CDR1 and CDR2: MGHDK, SYGVNS. The CDR3 spans 16 residues. The CDR3 region is CASSEPPDRVDYGYTF. DNA of the CDR3: TGTGCCAGCAGTGAACCCCCGGACAGGGTGGACTATGGCTACACCTTC.

The rearrangement joins TRBV29-1 to TRBJ2-7; D ambiguous. The CDR3 covers 13 residues. CDR1 is SQVTM and CDR2 is ANQGSEA in the germline V gene. The V gene lost 2 bases and the J gene lost 9 bases, with 17 bases spanning the gap. CDR3 residues: CSVEWVTLRGQYF. The CDR3, as DNA: TGCAGCGTTGAATGGGTAACCCTACGAGGGCAGTACTTC.

This chain connects TRBV6-5 to TRBJ2-7, with 11 bases matching TRBD1. The CDR3 consists of 15 residues. Germline loops: CDR1 MNHEY, CDR2 SVGAGI. With V trimmed by 6 bases and J by 2 bases, 6 bases remained unmatched. CDR3 nucleotides: TGTGCCAGCAGACACCGGGACAGGGGGACCTACGAGCAGTACTTC. Translation gives CASRHRDRGTYEQYF.

The chain carries TRBV6-5 and TRBJ1-1; 7 bases line up with TRBD1. The CDR3 loop spans 14 amino acids. Losses at the gene ends were 6 bases for V and 0 bases for J; bases not matched to a gene: 4. CDR1 is MNHEY, CDR2 SVGAGI, per germline. CDR3 coding DNA: TGTGCCAGCAGATACAGGGGAATGAACACTGAAGCTTTCTTT. Protein: CASRYRGMNTEAFF.

This clone was observed once. CDR3 in amino acids: CSASLAGRQYF. In DNA form, the CDR3 reads TGCAGTGCCTCTCTAGCGGGACGGCAGTACTTC. The chain uses TRBV20-1 and TRBJ2-7; 9 nucleotides line up with TRBD2. This CDR3 spans 11 amino acids. CDR1 and CDR2 (germline): DFQATT, SNEGSKA (reference sequence). Trimming removed 6 bases from V and 9 bases from J; junction bases left unmatched: 6.

The chain joins TRBV7-9 to TRBJ2-7, with D tentatively TRBD1 (6 bases). Germline lookup yields CDR1 SEHNR and CDR2 FQNEAQ (reference sequence). V was shortened by 5 bases and J by 7 bases, with 9 bases between the two germline ends. There are 11 residues in the CDR3. CDR3 in amino acids: CASSTGWEQYF. CDR3 nucleotides: TGTGCCAGCAGCACAGGGTGGGAGCAGTACTTC.

V is TRBV15 and J is TRBJ2-7; maybe TRBD1 (5 bases). V lost 0 bases and J lost 2, with 11 bases in between. The CDR3 has 15 amino acids. CDR1 LNHNV and CDR2 YYDKDF come from the germline V gene (reference sequence). CDR3 loop: CATSRDRGLTYEQYF. The CDR3 bases are TGTGCCACCAGCAGAGATAGGGGCTTAACCTACGAGCAGTACTTC.

As to this clone: The same CDR3 also results from other DNA sequences found in this sample. The chain links TRBV7-9 to TRBJ1-5; 8 bases line up with TRBD1. With 5 bases clipped from V and 0 bases from J, the junction kept 3 bases outside the gene matches. This CDR3 comprises 15 residues. Germline CDR1 reads SEHNR; CDR2 reads FQNEAQ (reference sequence). Here the CDR3 DNA reads TGTGCCAGCAGCCTGGACAGGGATAGCAATCAGCCCCAGCATTTT. Protein sequence: CASSLDRDSNQPQHF.

The V and J genes are TRBV19 and TRBJ2-7; tentative D call: TRBD1 (5 bases). V lost 3 bases and J 0 bases, leaving 12 bases between the germline ends. Germline lookup yields CDR1 LNHDA and CDR2 SQIVND (reference sequence). This CDR3 has 15 residues. Here the CDR3 DNA reads TGTGCCAGTAGTATCGTGCAGGGATCCTCCTACGAGCAGTACTTC. Amino acids: CASSIVQGSSYEQYF. Variable domain in full (rest from reference TRBV19 and TRBJ2-7): DGGITQSPKYLFRKEGQNVTLSCEQNLNHDAMYWYRQDPGQGLRLIYYSQIVNDFQKGDIAEGYSVSREKKESFPLTVTSAQKNPTAFYLCASSIVQGSSYEQYFGPGTRLTVT.

The chain carries TRBV28 and TRBJ2-7; 13 nucleotides match TRBD2. Trimming took 8 bases from V and 3 from J; bases not matched to a gene: 4. Germline CDR1 MDHEN, CDR2 SYDVKM. The CDR3 covers 14 residues. The CDR3 bases are TGTGCCAGCCGGACTAGCGGGAGCCTCTACGAGCAGTACTTC. This translates into CASRTSGSLYEQYF.

The V call is TRBV7-3, the J call TRBJ2-5; 11 positions match TRBD2. The germline V gene encodes CDR1 SGHTA and CDR2 FQGTGA. V lost 2 bases and J lost 1; bases outside the gene matches: 3. CDR3 length: 16 amino acids. CDR3 coding DNA: TGTGCCAGCAGCTTAGGGCTAGCGGGGGGCCAAGAGACCCAGTACTTC. Protein: CASSLGLAGGQETQYF.